Given below is one TCR beta chain in context. Its antigen remains unidentified. Just one base apart from a much larger clone, this may be a read error. This sample was included in a study of Graves' ophthalmopathy and Graves' hyperthyroidism. Across the whole study: Where ophthalmopathy was absent within 18 months of follow-up, hyperthyroidism was stable. Regarding the study as a whole: From stable hyperthyroidism, ophthalmopathy was separated by a 13-signature model with just under 90% sensitivity and 75% to 82% specificity. With a specificity of 72.22% and a sensitivity of just under 71%, the model predicted ophthalmopathy progression. In blood appeared most of the expanded thyroid clonotypes whose frequency exceeded 0.001.

TCR beta CDR3 amplification used RNA transcripts. RT-PCR with HTBI primers came first, then second-round multiplex PCR. Each CDR3 protein gets one entry after TCRdb re-called the multiplex PCR reads with MiXCR. In the table there are 1 million to 1.3 million distinct CDR3 sequences, 35% to 45% of which are singletons. This receptor was identified in an adult man with Graves' hyperthyroidism. Material for sequencing was peripheral blood or thyroid tissue (not recorded which).

Written as DNA, the CDR3 is TGTGCCAGCAGCCAAGGGCCTAGGACAGGGATCTACGAGCAGTACTTC. Protein sequence: CASSQGPRTGIYEQYF. The chain combines TRBV14 with TRBJ2-7; 8 bases are shared with TRBD1. V was pared by 1 base and J by 3 bases, with 8 bases of the junction left unmatched. This CDR3 is 16 amino acids long. Per the germline V gene, CDR1 is SGHDN and CDR2 is FVKESK.